This TCR beta chain was sequenced in a study of CD8 T cells in Susac syndrome. CD8+ and CD4+ T cells from blood underwent TCR beta sequencing, which was carried out in a high-throughput format. V was clipped by 0 bases and J by 8 bases, with 16 bases between them. The V gene's germline CDR1 is LGHDT and CDR2 YNNKEL (reference sequence). This CDR3 region has 15 residues. Random hexamers were used to reverse transcribe an amount of roughly 0.5 to 1 ug RNA. The immunoSEQ assay covered 54 Vbeta and 13 Jbeta segments for CDR3. TCRdb used MiXCR to reprocess the immunoSEQ multiplex PCR reads, holding one entry per CDR3 protein. Counted here are 73,000 or so distinct CDR3 sequences, about 94% occurring once; the ten biggest clones make up just under 0.4%. This clonotype came up once.

The sequencing sample was made of CD8+ T cells from PBMCs. The TCR originated in a human donor with multiple sclerosis. This chain connects TRBV3-1 to TRBJ1-2; D is uncertain. The CDR3 is CASSQDPDGRRGYTF. The CDR3 bases are TGTGCCAGCAGCCAAGATCCGGATGGCAGGAGGGGCTACACCTTC.